This T cell receptor beta chain was identified during a study of OX40 agonist ivuxolimab in advanced cancers. Germline V lookup: CDR1 PRHDT, CDR2 FYEKMQ (reference sequence). There are 13 residues in the CDR3. V lost 8 bases and J 2 bases, leaving 13 bases between the germline ends. TCRdb's table, derived via immunoSEQ multiplex PCR, lists solely in-frame clones and lacks some. The sample holds under 45,000 clones; nearly 75% are singletons and the top ten take roughly a fifth. This receptor was obtained from an adult with an advanced solid tumor such as melanoma, head and neck, liver or kidney cancer. The sequencing used CD4+ or CD8+ T cells sorted from blood, collected in a trial of the OX40 agonist ivuxolimab. The chain carries TRBV13 and TRBJ2-7; no reliable D call. The CDR3 sequence is CASLNRSPYEQYF. The CDR3 nucleotides are TGTGCCAGCTTGAATAGGTCTCCCTACGAGCAGTACTTC.